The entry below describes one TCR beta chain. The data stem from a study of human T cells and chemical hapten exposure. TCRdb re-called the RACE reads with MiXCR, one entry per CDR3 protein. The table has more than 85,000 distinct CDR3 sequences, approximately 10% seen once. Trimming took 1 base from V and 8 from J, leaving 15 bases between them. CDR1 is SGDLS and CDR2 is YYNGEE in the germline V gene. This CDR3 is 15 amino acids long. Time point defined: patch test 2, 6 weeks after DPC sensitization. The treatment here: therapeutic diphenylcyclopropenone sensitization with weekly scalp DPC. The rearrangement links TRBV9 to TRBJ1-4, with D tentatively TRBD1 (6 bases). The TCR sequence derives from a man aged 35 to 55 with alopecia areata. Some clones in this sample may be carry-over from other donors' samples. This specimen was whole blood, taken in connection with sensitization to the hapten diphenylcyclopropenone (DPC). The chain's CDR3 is CASSVLGTPTEKLFF. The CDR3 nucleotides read TGTGCCAGCAGCGTATTGGGGACACCCACGGAAAAACTGTTTTTT.